This T cell receptor (beta chain) comes out of a study of blood T cell repertoires in COVID-19. Background on the study: PBMCs, B-cell-depleted T cells, or T cells provided the cDNA or gDNA that made up the material.

In terms of age and location, participants ranged from roughly 18 to 90 years and lived in about two dozen US areas. Cohort allocation depended upon clinical history that participants reported. Trimming shortened V by 0 bases and J by 7 bases, and 12 bases separated the two germline ends. The CDR3 is made up of 14 amino acids. Germline assignment: CDR1 LNHDA and CDR2 SQIVND (reference sequence). Some clones are missing from TCRdb's copy, which holds only in-frame ones; the method was immunoSEQ multiplex PCR. The sample records 400,000 or so clones, nearly 90% being singletons. The sequence was collected from a woman in her thirties or forties with acute COVID-19. The sample was PBMCs or T cells enriched from blood (not recorded which). The chain employs TRBV19 and TRBJ1-2; D unresolved. CDR3: CASSIDRSGPGYTF. As DNA, the CDR3 is TGTGCCAGTAGTATAGATCGTAGCGGTCCTGGCTACACCTTC.